This T cell receptor beta chain emerged from a study of identical twins. Broader study findings: One should note that invariant MAIT and iNKT cells could partly confound zero-insertion analyses. Less excess twin sharing appeared in beta out-of-frame sequences.

Through template switching, a universal primer site was introduced, and the cDNA contained unique molecular identifiers. TCRdb processed the 5' RACE reads anew with MiXCR; each CDR3 protein has one entry. This repertoire shows hundreds of thousands of distinct CDR3 sequences, 12% found once; its top ten account for around 7.8%. A few counts support this clonotype. Its specificity is not known. Germline values: CDR1 SGHVT, CDR2 SQSDAQ. The V gene end was trimmed by 2 bases and the J gene end by 3 bases; junction bases not matched to a gene: 3. This CDR3 is 15 amino acids long. These data are also associated with another study on yellow fever vaccine responses in identical twins. That study reports: Reportedly, the T cell response mounted by twins to vaccine seemed partly convergent, partly personalized.

The source material was CD8+ T cells sorted from blood. V gene TRBV7-4 combines with J gene TRBJ2-1; 8 positions agree with TRBD2. This TCR derives from a woman aged 18-29 years in good health. CDR3 in amino acids: CASSLRSGGYNEQFF. The CDR3 coding sequence is TGTGCCAGCAGCTTAAGAAGCGGGGGCTACAATGAGCAGTTCTTC.